These 22 T cell receptor beta chains came from one sample sequenced in a study of Graves' ophthalmopathy and Graves' hyperthyroidism. Amplifying from RNA transcripts, the study obtained TCR beta CDR3 regions. HTBI-primed RT-PCR formed the first round, and a multiplex PCR formed the second. TCRdb reprocessed the multiplex PCR reads via MiXCR and lists one record per CDR3 protein. The table has 200,000 to 250,000 distinct CDR3 sequences, around a fifth seen once. Sequencing was done on a sample of peripheral blood. The receptors stem from a woman between 45 and 60 years old with Graves' ophthalmopathy.

This clonotype was observed at least ten times. The chain employs TRBV18 and TRBJ1-1; unclear D gene. CDR1 is KGHSH, CDR2 LQKENI, per germline. The CDR3 covers 13 residues. Trimming took off 5 bases at V and 0 bases at J, with 7 bases between the two ends. For the CDR3, the DNA is TGTGCCAGCTCATGGACCCTGAACACTGAAGCTTTCTTT. Translating gives CASSWTLNTEAFF.

This clonotype appeared many times. The rearrangement joins TRBV7-2 to TRBJ1-5; the match to TRBD1 covers 8 bases. V was pared by 5 bases and J by 7 bases, with 7 bases of the junction left unmatched. The germline V gene has CDR1 SGHTA and CDR2 FQGNSA. This CDR3 comprises 14 residues. CDR3 DNA: TGTGCCAGCAGCCCGCGACAGGGGAGGCAGCCCCAGCATTTT. This translates into CASSPRQGRQPQHF. Complete variable domain (other parts from reference TRBV7-2 and TRBJ1-5): GAGVSQSPSNKVTEKGKDVELRCDPISGHTALYWYRQSLGQGLEFLIYFQGNSAPDKSGLPSDRFSAERTGGSVSTLTIQRTQQEDSAVYLCASSPRQGRQPQHFGDGTRLSIL.

This clonotype occurred a few times. This chain connects TRBV9 to TRBJ2-7; TRBD1 aligns across 10 bases. The CDR3 runs 15 residues. Trimming at V came to 3 bases and at J to 6 bases, leaving 9 bases not matched to a gene. Germline assignment: CDR1 SGDLS and CDR2 YYNGEE. CDR3 sequence (DNA): TGTGCCAGCAGCGAACGGGACAGGGGACCTGCCGAGCAGTACTTC. Translation gives CASSERDRGPAEQYF.

This clonotype was seen ten or more times. The chain carries TRBV5-1 and TRBJ1-2; 8 positions match TRBD1. Unmatched junction bases numbered 11, after V lost 3 bases and J lost 7 bases. This CDR3 has 15 amino acids. The germline gives CDR1 SGHRS, CDR2 YFSETQ. The CDR3 region has the DNA TGCGCCAGCAGCTCATCTCATGGGACAGGTGGTGGCTACACCTTC. Translated, it gives CASSSSHGTGGGYTF.

This clonotype occurred many times. The chain uses TRBV28 and TRBJ2-5, with D perhaps given as TRBD1 or TRBD2 (5 bases each). The CDR3 spans 17 residues. The germline V gene has CDR1 MDHEN and CDR2 SYDVKM. V lost 5 bases to trimming and J lost 2 bases, with 21 bases between them. DNA of the CDR3: TGTGCCAGCAGTCCCCGAAGGTCGGTGGGGGTGCAAGAGACCCAGTACTTC. This gives the protein CASSPRRSVGVQETQYF.

This clonotype was counted a few times. A much larger clone differs by one base, so this may be a read error. This chain links TRBV12-3 or TRBV12-4 with TRBJ2-7; D is unclear. This CDR3 is built from 14 residues. Trimming shortened V by 3 bases and J by 1 base, and 10 bases separated the two germline ends. CDR3 protein: CASSFGRISYEQYF. CDR3 DNA: TGTGCCAGCAGTTTCGGCCGGATATCCTACGAGCAGTACTTC.

The chain carries TRBV30 and TRBJ1-6; tentative D call: TRBD1 (5 bases). The CDR3 is 15 residues long. Germline assignment: CDR1 GTSNPN and CDR2 SVGIG (reference sequence). V gave up 0 bases and J gave up 6 bases, with 12 bases separating them. The CDR3 sequence is CAWSVLGGSNSPLHF. The CDR3 DNA follows: TGTGCCTGGAGTGTTCTCGGGGGAAGTAATTCACCCCTCCACTTT.

This clonotype appeared many times. The chain recombines TRBV12-3 or TRBV12-4 with TRBJ1-2, with 9 bases matching TRBD1. There are 13 residues in the CDR3. Losses at the gene ends were 6 bases for V and 7 bases for J; bases not matched to a gene: 6. CDR3 region: CASSRTGALGYTF. CDR3 in DNA: TGTGCCAGCAGCCGGACAGGGGCTCTTGGCTACACCTTC.

This clonotype was seen repeatedly, ten times or more. The CDR3 here is CASGQVTEAFF. The CDR3 nucleotides are TGTGCCAGTGGACAAGTCACTGAAGCTTTCTTT. The chain uses TRBV19 and TRBJ1-1; possibly TRBD1 for D (5 bases). The CDR3 totals 11 residues. Per the germline V gene, CDR1 is LNHDA and CDR2 is SQIVND (reference sequence). V was shortened by 8 bases and J by 4 bases, with 8 bases between the two germline ends.

This clonotype was recorded many times. This chain joins TRBV12-3 or TRBV12-4 and TRBJ1-3, with TRBD1 as a possible D gene (6 bases). V dropped 7 bases and J dropped 4 bases, with 14 bases sitting between them. The CDR3 contains 14 residues. CDR3 protein: CASNQRGGGNTIYF. In DNA form, the CDR3 reads TGTGCCAGCAACCAAAGGGGGGGGGGAAACACCATATATTTT.

This clonotype was seen many times. This chain uses TRBV7-2 with TRBJ2-5, with 8 bases matching TRBD2. The germline V gene encodes CDR1 SGHTA and CDR2 FQGNSA. The CDR3 is 17 amino acids. Trimming took 3 bases from V and 6 from J; bases not matched to a gene: 15. The CDR3 sequence is CASSLSGTSGGAKTQYF. DNA for the CDR3: TGTGCCAGCAGCTTGTCCGGTACTAGCGGAGGGGCCAAGACCCAGTACTTC.

This clonotype was found a few times. A much more abundant neighbour one base away suggests this may be a read error. The chain links TRBV27 to TRBJ2-7; TRBD2 agrees at 7 bases. V shed 4 bases, J shed 0 bases, and the junction held 6 bases outside the gene matches. Germline CDR1 reads MNHEY; CDR2 reads SMNVEV (reference sequence). CDR3 length: 15 amino acids. The CDR3 reads CASSYLREISYEQYF. The CDR3, as DNA: TGTGCCAGCAGTTATTTGCGGGAGATCTCCTACGAGCAGTACTTC.

This clonotype has at least ten counts. This chain connects TRBV5-5 to TRBJ2-7; unclear D gene. With 3 bases removed from V and 6 bases from J, the gap between germline ends came to 10 bases. Germline V gene lookup returns CDR1 SGHKS and CDR2 YYEKEE (reference sequence). This CDR3 contains 12 residues. CDR3 sequence reads: CASSSLHGEQYF. The CDR3 DNA sequence: TGTGCCAGCAGCTCCCTTCACGGCGAGCAGTACTTC.

The sample holds many counts of this clonotype. The CDR3 nucleotides read TGTGCCAGCAGTTCTACCGCAGGGGATCAGCCCCAGCATTTT. It codes for CASSSTAGDQPQHF. The J gene is TRBJ1-5, the V gene TRBV12-3 or TRBV12-4; weak D call: TRBD1 (6 bases). The V gene lost 4 bases and the J gene lost 5 bases, with 12 bases spanning the gap. CDR3 size: 14 residues.

This clonotype was seen ten or more times. The chain is built from TRBV27 and TRBJ2-3; D gene uncertain. CDR1 is MNHEY, CDR2 SMNVEV, per germline (reference sequence). This CDR3 has 13 amino acids. V was cut by 3 bases and J by 0 bases, with 4 bases left in between. The CDR3, as DNA: TGTGCCAGCAGTTTGACCAGCACAGATACGCAGTATTTT. Its protein product is CASSLTSTDTQYF.

Points on this clonotype: One end of the junction is discordant with germline, which a read error may explain. J is TRBJ2-7 and V is TRBV5-1; D call uncertain. The germline V gene encodes CDR1 SGHRS and CDR2 YFSETQ. CDR3 length: 11 amino acids. In DNA, the CDR3 is TGCGCCAGCAGGCTCTCCTACGAGCGGTACTTC. This translates into CASRLSYERYF.

This clonotype was detected many times. The chain joins TRBV19 to TRBJ2-7; tentative D call: TRBD2 (6 bases). Germline CDR1 and CDR2: LNHDA and SQIVND (reference sequence). This CDR3 region has 13 residues. V was clipped by 1 base and J by 7 bases, with 11 bases between them. The CDR3 is CASSIGRAGEQYF. The CDR3 coding sequence is TGTGCCAGTAGTATAGGGCGCGCGGGAGAGCAGTACTTC.

This clonotype was seen repeatedly, ten times or more. The chain joins TRBV19 to TRBJ1-1; D not certain. Germline V gives CDR1 LNHDA, CDR2 SQIVND (reference sequence). The CDR3 is made up of 15 amino acids. With 7 bases removed from V and 1 base from J, the gap between germline ends came to 16 bases. This CDR3 is CASTNAAPWNTEAFF. The CDR3 DNA follows: TGTGCCAGTACCAATGCGGCGCCATGGAACACTGAAGCTTTCTTT.

This chain uses TRBV10-3 with TRBJ2-7, with unresolved D. The V gene's germline CDR1 is ENHRY and CDR2 SYGVKD. The V end was cut by 5 bases, the J end by 5 bases, with 10 bases between. The length of the CDR3 is 12 residues. The CDR3 reads CAISLNMNEQYF. The CDR3 bases are TGTGCCATCAGTCTGAATATGAACGAGCAGTACTTC.

This clonotype was seen many times. This sequence joins TRBV12-3 or TRBV12-4 and TRBJ1-5, with 7 bases matching TRBD1. Trimming cost V 1 base and J 6 bases; bases outside gene matches: 6. The CDR3 totals 15 residues. CDR3 protein: CASSLGQGIFQPQHF. Here the CDR3 DNA reads TGTGCCAGCAGTTTAGGACAGGGTATTTTTCAGCCCCAGCATTTT.

This clonotype was counted many times. The rearrangement links TRBV29-1 to TRBJ1-2, with TRBD1 matching over 8 bases. V lost 2 bases, J lost 8 bases, and 4 bases stayed unmatched. The CDR3 length is 12 residues. Per germline, CDR1 SQVTM and CDR2 ANQGSEA. The CDR3 DNA reads TGCAGCGTTGAACGGACAGGGCCGGGCTACACCTTC. This translates into CSVERTGPGYTF.

The chain has TRBV15 and TRBJ1-2, with D perhaps matching TRBD1 (6 bases). Germline V gene lookup returns CDR1 LNHNV and CDR2 YYDKDF (reference sequence). This CDR3 region has 15 residues. Trimming removed 1 base from V and 1 base from J, with 10 bases in between. As DNA, the CDR3 is TGTGCCACCAGCAGAGGCAGACAGGATAACTATGGCTACACCTTC. Its translation is CATSRGRQDNYGYTF.